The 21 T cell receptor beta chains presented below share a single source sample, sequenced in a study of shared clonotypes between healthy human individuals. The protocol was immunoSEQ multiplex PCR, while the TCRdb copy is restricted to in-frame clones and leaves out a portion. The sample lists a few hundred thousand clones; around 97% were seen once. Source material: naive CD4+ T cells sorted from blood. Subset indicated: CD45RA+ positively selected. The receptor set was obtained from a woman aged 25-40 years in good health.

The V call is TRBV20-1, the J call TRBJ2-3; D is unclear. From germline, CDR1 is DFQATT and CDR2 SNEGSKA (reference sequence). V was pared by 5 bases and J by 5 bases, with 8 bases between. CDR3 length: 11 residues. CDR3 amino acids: CSADRLDTQYF. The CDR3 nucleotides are TGCAGTGCTGATCGACTAGATACGCAGTATTTT.

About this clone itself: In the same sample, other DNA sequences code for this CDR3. CDR3 in amino acids: CASSLGLAGSTDTQYF. The DNA for the CDR3 is TGTGCCAGCAGCTTAGGTCTAGCGGGTTCCACAGATACGCAGTATTTT. The V and J genes are TRBV7-9 and TRBJ2-3; 8 bases align to TRBD2. CDR1 is SEHNR and CDR2 is FQNEAQ in the germline V gene (reference sequence). The CDR3 sequence is 16 residues long. V lost 1 base and J lost 2; bases outside the gene matches: 5.

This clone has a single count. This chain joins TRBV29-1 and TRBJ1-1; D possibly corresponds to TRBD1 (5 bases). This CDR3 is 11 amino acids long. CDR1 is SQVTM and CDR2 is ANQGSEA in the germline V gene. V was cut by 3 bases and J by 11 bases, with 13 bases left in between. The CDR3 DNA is TGCAGCGTTGACTCAGGGATTCGGGCTTTCTTT. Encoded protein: CSVDSGIRAFF.

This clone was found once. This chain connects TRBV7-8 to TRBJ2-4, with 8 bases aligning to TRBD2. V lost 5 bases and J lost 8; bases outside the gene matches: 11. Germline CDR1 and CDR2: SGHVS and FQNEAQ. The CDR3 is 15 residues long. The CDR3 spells CASSDGTRTVYIQYF. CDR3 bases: TGTGCCAGCAGCGACGGGACTAGGACAGTATACATTCAGTACTTC.

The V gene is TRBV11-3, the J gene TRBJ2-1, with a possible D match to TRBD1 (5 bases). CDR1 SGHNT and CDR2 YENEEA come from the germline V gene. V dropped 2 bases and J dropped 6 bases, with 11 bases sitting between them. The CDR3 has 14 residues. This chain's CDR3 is CASSLRAGSNEQFF. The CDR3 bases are TGTGCCAGCAGCTTAAGGGCAGGGTCCAATGAGCAGTTCTTC. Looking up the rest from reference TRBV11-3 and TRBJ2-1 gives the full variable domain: EAGVVQSPRYKIIEKKQPVAFWCNPISGHNTLYWYLQNLGQGPELLIRYENEEAVDDSQLPKDRFSAERLKGVDSTLKIQPAELGDSAVYLCASSLRAGSNEQFFGPGTRLTVL.

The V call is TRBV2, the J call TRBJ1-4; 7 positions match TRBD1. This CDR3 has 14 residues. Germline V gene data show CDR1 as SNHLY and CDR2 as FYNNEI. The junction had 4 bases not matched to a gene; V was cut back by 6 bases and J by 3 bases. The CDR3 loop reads CASRWDSSNEKLFF. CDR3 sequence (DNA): TGTGCCAGCAGATGGGACAGCTCTAATGAAAAACTGTTTTTT.

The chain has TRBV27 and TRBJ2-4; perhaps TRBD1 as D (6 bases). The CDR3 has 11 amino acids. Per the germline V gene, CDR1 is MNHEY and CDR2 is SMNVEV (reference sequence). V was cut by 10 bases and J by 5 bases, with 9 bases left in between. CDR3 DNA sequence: TGTGCCACAGGGGTCGAAAACATTCAGTACTTC. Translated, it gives CATGVENIQYF.

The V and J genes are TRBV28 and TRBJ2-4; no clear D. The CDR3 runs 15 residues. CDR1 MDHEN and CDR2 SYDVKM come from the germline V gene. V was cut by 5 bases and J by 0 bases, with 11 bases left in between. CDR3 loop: CASSQKFLAKNIQYF. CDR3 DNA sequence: TGTGCCAGCAGTCAGAAATTCCTAGCCAAAAACATTCAGTACTTC.

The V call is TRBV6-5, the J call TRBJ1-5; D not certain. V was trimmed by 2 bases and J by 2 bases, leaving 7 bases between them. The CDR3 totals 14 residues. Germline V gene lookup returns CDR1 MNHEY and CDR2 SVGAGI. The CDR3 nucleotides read TGTGCCAGCAGTTACAGGTCCGGCAATCAGCCCCAGCATTTT. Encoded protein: CASSYRSGNQPQHF.

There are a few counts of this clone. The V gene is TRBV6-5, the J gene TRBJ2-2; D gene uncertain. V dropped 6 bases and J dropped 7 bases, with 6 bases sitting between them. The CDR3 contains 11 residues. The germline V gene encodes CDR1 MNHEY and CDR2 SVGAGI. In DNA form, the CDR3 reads TGTGCCAGCAGGAACTACGGGGAGCTGTTTTTT. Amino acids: CASRNYGELFF.

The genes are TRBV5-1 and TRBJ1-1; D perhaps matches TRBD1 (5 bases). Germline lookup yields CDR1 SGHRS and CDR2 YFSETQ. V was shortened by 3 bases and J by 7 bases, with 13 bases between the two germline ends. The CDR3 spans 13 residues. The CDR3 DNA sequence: TGCGCCAGCAGCTCCCAGGGTGACGTTGAAGCTTTCTTT. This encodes CASSSQGDVEAFF.

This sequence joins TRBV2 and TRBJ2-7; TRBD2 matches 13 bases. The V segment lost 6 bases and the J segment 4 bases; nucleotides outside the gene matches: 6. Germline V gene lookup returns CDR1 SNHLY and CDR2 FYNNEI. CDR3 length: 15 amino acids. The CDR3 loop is CASRLGTSGTYEQYF. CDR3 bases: TGTGCCAGCAGGCTAGGGACTAGCGGGACTTACGAGCAGTACTTC.

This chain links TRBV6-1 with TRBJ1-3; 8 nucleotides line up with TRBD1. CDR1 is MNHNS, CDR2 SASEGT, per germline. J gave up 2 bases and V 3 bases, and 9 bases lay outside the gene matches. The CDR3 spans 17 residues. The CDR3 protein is CASSEHPRTGPGNTIYF. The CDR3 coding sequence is TGTGCCAGCAGTGAGCACCCTCGGACAGGGCCTGGAAACACCATATATTTT.

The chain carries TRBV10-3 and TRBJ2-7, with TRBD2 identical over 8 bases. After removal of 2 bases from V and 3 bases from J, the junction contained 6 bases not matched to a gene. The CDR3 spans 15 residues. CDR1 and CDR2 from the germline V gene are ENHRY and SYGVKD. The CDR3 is CAISEGSGSIYEQYF. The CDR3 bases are TGTGCCATCAGTGAGGGGAGCGGGAGTATCTACGAGCAGTACTTC.

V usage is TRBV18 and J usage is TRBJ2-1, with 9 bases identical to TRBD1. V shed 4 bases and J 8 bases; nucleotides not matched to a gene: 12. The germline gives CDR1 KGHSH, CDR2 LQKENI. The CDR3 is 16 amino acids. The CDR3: CASSLIYGQGRDEQFF. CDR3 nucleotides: TGTGCCAGCTCACTCATTTACGGACAGGGGCGCGATGAGCAGTTCTTC.

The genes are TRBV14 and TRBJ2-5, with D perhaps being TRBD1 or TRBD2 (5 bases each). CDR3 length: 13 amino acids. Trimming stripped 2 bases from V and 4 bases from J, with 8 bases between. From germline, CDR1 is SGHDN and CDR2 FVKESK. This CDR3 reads CASSQTGRETQYF. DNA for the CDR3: TGTGCCAGCAGCCAAACGGGGCGAGAGACCCAGTACTTC. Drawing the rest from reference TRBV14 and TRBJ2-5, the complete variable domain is EAGVTQFPSHSVIEKGQTVTLRCDPISGHDNLYWYRRVMGKEIKFLLHFVKESKQDESGMPNNRFLAERTGGTYSTLKVQPAELEDSGVYFCASSQTGRETQYFGPGTRLLVL.

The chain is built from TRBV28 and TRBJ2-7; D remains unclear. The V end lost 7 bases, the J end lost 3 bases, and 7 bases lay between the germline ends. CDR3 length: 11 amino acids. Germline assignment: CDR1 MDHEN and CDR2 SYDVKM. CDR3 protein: CASISRYEQYF. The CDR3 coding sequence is TGTGCCAGCATCTCCCGCTACGAGCAGTACTTC.

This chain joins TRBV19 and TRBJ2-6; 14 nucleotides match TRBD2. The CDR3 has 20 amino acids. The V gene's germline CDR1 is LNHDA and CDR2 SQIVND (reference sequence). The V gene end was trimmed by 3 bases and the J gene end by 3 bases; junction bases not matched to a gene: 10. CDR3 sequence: CASSMVRRTSGRFGANVLTF. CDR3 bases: TGTGCCAGTAGTATGGTCCGGAGGACTAGCGGGAGGTTTGGGGCCAACGTCCTGACTTTC. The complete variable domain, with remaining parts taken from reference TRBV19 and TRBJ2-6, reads DGGITQSPKYLFRKEGQNVTLSCEQNLNHDAMYWYRQDPGQGLRLIYYSQIVNDFQKGDIAEGYSVSREKKESFPLTVTSAQKNPTAFYLCASSMVRRTSGRFGANVLTFGAGSRLTVL.

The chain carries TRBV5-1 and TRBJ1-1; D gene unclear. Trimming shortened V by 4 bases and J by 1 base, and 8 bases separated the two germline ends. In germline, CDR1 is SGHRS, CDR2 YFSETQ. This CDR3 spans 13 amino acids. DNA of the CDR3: TGCGCCAGCAGCGTCTCGGCGAACACTGAAGCTTTCTTT. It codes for CASSVSANTEAFF.

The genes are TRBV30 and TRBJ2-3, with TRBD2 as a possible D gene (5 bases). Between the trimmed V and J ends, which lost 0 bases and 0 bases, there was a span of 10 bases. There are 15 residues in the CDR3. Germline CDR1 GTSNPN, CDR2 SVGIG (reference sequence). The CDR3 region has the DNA TGTGCCTGGAGTGTAGGAGGCAGGAGCACAGATACGCAGTATTTT. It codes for CAWSVGGRSTDTQYF.

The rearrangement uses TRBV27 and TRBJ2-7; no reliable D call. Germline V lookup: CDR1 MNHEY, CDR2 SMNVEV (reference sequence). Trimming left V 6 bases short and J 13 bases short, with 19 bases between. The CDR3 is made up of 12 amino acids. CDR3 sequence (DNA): TGTGCCAGCAGCTCATTAGGGAAGCACATCTACTTC. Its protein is CASSSLGKHIYF.